This T cell receptor beta chain was sequenced in a study of T-cell reconstitution after alpha-beta-depleted transplantation in children. Unique molecular identifiers tagged the TCRbeta library. A single record per CDR3 protein comes from TCRdb applying MiXCR to the PCR reads. The sample includes approximately 640,000 distinct CDR3 sequences, over 15% of them seen just once. This clonotype was counted many times. The receptor comes from a human donor who donated a stem cell graft to a child with acute myeloid leukemia. This specimen consisted of PBMCs from the stem cell graft donor, obtained from the stem cell graft.

In DNA form, the CDR3 reads TGCGCCAGCAGCTTGGGCACAGAGCTGACAGATACGCAGTATTTT. This gives the protein CASSLGTELTDTQYF. The chain combines TRBV5-1 with TRBJ2-3; D is unresolved. CDR3 length: 15 amino acids. CDR1 SGHRS and CDR2 YFSETQ come from the germline V gene. Trimming left V 0 bases short and J 3 bases short, with 11 bases between.